Below, 8 T cell receptor beta chains from the same sample are listed, as sequenced in a study of identical twins. In TCRdb, the 5' RACE reads were re-called with MiXCR into one record per CDR3 protein. The sample consists of some 560,000 distinct CDR3 sequences, more than 9% of them appearing once. This sample also belongs to another study, concerning yellow fever vaccine responses in identical twins.

Source material: PBMCs. These receptors originate from a woman aged 18 to 35 in good health.

This clonotype was seen many times. The rearrangement links TRBV7-2 to TRBJ2-5, with TRBD1 matching over 9 bases. The CDR3 loop spans 17 amino acids. CDR1 and CDR2 from the germline V gene are SGHTA and FQGNSA. V lost 4 bases and J lost 6; bases outside the gene matches: 15. The CDR3 is CASSSHRGDRAIKTQYF. CDR3 nucleotides: TGTGCCAGCAGCTCCCATCGCGGGGACAGGGCGATAAAGACCCAGTACTTC.

There are a few counts of this clonotype. The rearrangement joins TRBV12-3 or TRBV12-4 to TRBJ2-1; 8 bases are a match to TRBD2. Trimming took 6 bases from V and 8 from J; bases not matched to a gene: 12. The CDR3 runs to 15 residues. CDR3 in DNA: TGTGCCAGCAGACCCCCTAGCGGGTGGTCCTATGAGCAGTTCTTC. Translation gives CASRPPSGWSYEQFF.

This chain links TRBV25-1 with TRBJ1-2; no firm D call. The CDR3 contains 14 residues. V shed 1 base and J shed 5 bases, with 11 bases lying between them. Germline CDR1 MGHDK, CDR2 SYGVNS. CDR3 in DNA: TGTGCCAGCAGTGAATCTGGCGGTAGATATGGCTACACCTTC. Protein product: CASSESGGRYGYTF.

This clonotype occurred many times. The rearrangement links TRBV6-1 to TRBJ2-1; D remains unclear. The ends were cut back, 7 bases at V and 7 bases at J, with 17 bases in the middle. Germline V gene sequence: CDR1 MNHNS, CDR2 SASEGT. The CDR3 has 14 amino acids. For the CDR3, the DNA is TGTGCCAGCATGGTGCAGCTTCTACCGAATGAGCAGTTCTTC. Its translation: CASMVQLLPNEQFF.

The chain combines TRBV20-1 with TRBJ2-2, with D possibly matching TRBD2 (6 bases). Germline V CDR1 and CDR2: DFQATT, SNEGSKA (reference sequence). The CDR3 has 16 amino acids. V lost 0 bases and J 5 bases, leaving 16 bases between the germline ends. For the CDR3, the DNA is TGCAGTGCTAGAGAATTAACGGGACTGAGAACCGGGGAGCTGTTTTTT. Its protein product is CSARELTGLRTGELFF.

This clonotype was seen at least ten times. The rearrangement links TRBV6-5 to TRBJ2-1; TRBD2 matches at 12 bases. Losses at the gene ends were 0 bases for V and 10 bases for J; bases not matched to a gene: 7. CDR1 is MNHEY, CDR2 SVGAGI, per germline. The CDR3 sequence is 16 residues long. CDR3 bases: TGTGCCAGCAGTTACTCTTCTAGCGGGGGGGTAGGGGAGCAGTTCTTC. Translating gives CASSYSSSGGVGEQFF.

The chain combines TRBV20-1 with TRBJ1-2; 8 bases are a match to TRBD1. The CDR3 length is 17 residues. The germline V gene encodes CDR1 DFQATT and CDR2 SNEGSKA (reference sequence). The ends lost 3 bases at V and 5 bases at J; junction bases unmatched: 17. The CDR3 DNA sequence: TGCAGTGCTAGTTATCAATCCGACAGGGGCCCAGGATATGGCTACACCTTC. Protein: CSASYQSDRGPGYGYTF.

V usage is TRBV29-1 and J usage is TRBJ2-7, with 7 bases aligning to TRBD1. Germline CDR1 reads SQVTM; CDR2 reads ANQGSEA. The CDR3 runs to 14 residues. J lost 2 bases, V lost 6 bases, and 10 bases had no gene match. CDR3 amino acids: CSVEGTADPYEQYF. For the CDR3, the DNA is TGCAGCGTCGAGGGGACAGCCGACCCCTACGAGCAGTACTTC.